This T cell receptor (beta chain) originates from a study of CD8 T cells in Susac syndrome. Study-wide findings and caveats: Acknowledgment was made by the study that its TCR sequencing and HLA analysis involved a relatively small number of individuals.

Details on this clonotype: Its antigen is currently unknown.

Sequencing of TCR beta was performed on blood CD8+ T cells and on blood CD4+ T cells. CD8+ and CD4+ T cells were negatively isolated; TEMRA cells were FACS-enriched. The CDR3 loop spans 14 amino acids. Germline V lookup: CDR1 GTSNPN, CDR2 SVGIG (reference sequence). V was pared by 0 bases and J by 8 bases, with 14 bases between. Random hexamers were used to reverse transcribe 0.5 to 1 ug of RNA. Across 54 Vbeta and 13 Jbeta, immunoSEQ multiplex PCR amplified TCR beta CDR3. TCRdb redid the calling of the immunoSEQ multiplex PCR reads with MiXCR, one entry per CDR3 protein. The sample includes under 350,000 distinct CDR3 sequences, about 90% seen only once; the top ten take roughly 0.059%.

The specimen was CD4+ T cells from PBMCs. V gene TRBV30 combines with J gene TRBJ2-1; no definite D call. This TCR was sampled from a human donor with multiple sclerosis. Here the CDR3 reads CAWSVRNVGDEQFF. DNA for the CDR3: TGTGCCTGGAGTGTACGGAACGTTGGAGATGAGCAGTTCTTC.